The entry below describes one T cell receptor (beta chain). This CDR3 is 14 amino acids long. V lost 1 base to trimming and J lost 2 bases; unmatched junction nucleotides: 2. CDR1 is SGHRS and CDR2 is YFSETQ in the germline V gene. This sample was included in a study of blood T cell repertoires in COVID-19. Study in general: The United States, Italy and Spain were the sources of the acute and convalescent COVID-19 samples. PBMCs, B-cell-depleted T cells, or T cells provided the cDNA or gDNA that made up the material.

Source study methods: Amplification of reference gene primers provided the estimated nucleated cell counts. Clones were sequenced by immunoSEQ multiplex PCR, and TCRdb holds only the in-frame ones, with some missing. V, J and clone size reflect that table, while D and trimming were determined from the DNA. Of some 65,000 clones in the sample, roughly four fifths were seen once. The sequence derives from an elderly woman with acute or convalescent COVID-19. The genes are TRBV5-1 and TRBJ2-5; 7 bases are a match to TRBD2. Sequencing was performed on peripheral blood. This chain's CDR3 is CASSLRAGQETQYF. In nucleotides, the CDR3 is TGCGCCAGCAGCTTGCGAGCGGGACAAGAGACCCAGTACTTC.